This entry lists 28 T cell receptor beta chains sequenced from one sample in a study of OX40 agonist ivuxolimab in advanced cancers. Repertoires were generated with immunoSEQ multiplex PCR, while TCRdb's copy carries only in-frame clones and drops some. Altogether tens of thousands of clones are present, 65% to 90% being singletons, with the ten largest covering around 2.9%. This specimen consisted of CD4+ or CD8+ T cells sorted from blood, obtained in a trial of the OX40 agonist ivuxolimab. The receptors here all came from an adult with an advanced solid tumor such as melanoma, head and neck, liver or kidney cancer.

CDR3 DNA sequence: TGTGCCAGCAGCTTAGATTTGGGTCGGCACACTGAAGCTTTCTTT. This translates into CASSLDLGRHTEAFF. J is TRBJ1-1 and V is TRBV11-3, with unresolved D. The germline V gene has CDR1 SGHNT and CDR2 YENEEA. CDR3 length: 15 residues. Trimming shortened V by 0 bases and J by 3 bases, and 11 bases separated the two germline ends.

J is TRBJ2-3 and V is TRBV11-3; 12 positions match TRBD2. Germline V CDR1 and CDR2: SGHNT, YENEEA. V was clipped by 3 bases and J by 4 bases; unmatched bases: 11. The CDR3 contains 18 residues. The CDR3 is CASSLQPFASGRADTQYF. The CDR3 bases are TGTGCCAGCAGCTTGCAACCTTTTGCTAGCGGGAGGGCAGATACGCAGTATTTT.

The chain combines TRBV18 with TRBJ1-5; D possibly corresponds to TRBD1 (5 bases). Germline V CDR1 and CDR2: KGHSH, LQKENI. This CDR3 region has 14 residues. V was pared by 5 bases and J by 1 base, with 9 bases between. The CDR3 protein is CASSGGVSNQPQHF. In nucleotides, the CDR3 is TGTGCCAGCTCAGGAGGGGTGAGCAATCAGCCCCAGCATTTT.

V gene TRBV4-2 combines with J gene TRBJ1-2, with TRBD1 matching 9 bases. Trimming took 3 bases from V and 8 from J; bases not matched to a gene: 16. The germline gives CDR1 LGHNA, CDR2 YNFKEQ. This CDR3 is built from 17 residues. The CDR3 loop is CASSHYSLDRGRSGYTF. DNA for the CDR3: TGTGCCAGCAGCCACTACTCCTTGGACAGGGGAAGATCGGGCTACACCTTC.

The rearrangement joins TRBV18 to TRBJ1-1; 7 bases agree with TRBD1. The germline CDR1 and CDR2 sequences are KGHSH and LQKENI. Trimming at V came to 3 bases and at J to 1 base, leaving 2 bases not matched to a gene. The CDR3 totals 14 residues. The CDR3 DNA reads as TGTGCCAGCTCACCGGACAGGACGAACACTGAAGCTTTCTTT. Its translation: CASSPDRTNTEAFF.

This chain connects TRBV6-4 to TRBJ1-1; D is undetermined. This CDR3 is built from 13 residues. Germline CDR1 reads MRHNA; CDR2 reads SNTAGT. The V end lost 6 bases, the J end lost 3 bases, and 11 bases lay between the germline ends. The CDR3 protein is CASSWTADTEAFF. CDR3 in DNA: TGTGCCAGCAGCTGGACGGCTGACACTGAAGCTTTCTTT.

The V gene is TRBV30, the J gene TRBJ1-5; 7 bases are shared with TRBD1. CDR1 is GTSNPN, CDR2 SVGIG, per germline (reference sequence). V gave up 2 bases and J gave up 5 bases; unmatched junction bases: 9. This CDR3 is 15 amino acids long. The CDR3 DNA reads as TGTGCCTGGAGTCCCCCGCCAGGGGGACATCAGCCCCAGCATTTT. Translation: CAWSPPPGGHQPQHF.

The V call is TRBV4-3, the J call TRBJ1-3; D gene ambiguous. This CDR3 contains 16 residues. V was trimmed by 1 base and J by 3 bases, leaving 13 bases between them. Per germline, CDR1 LGHNA and CDR2 YSLEER. Here the CDR3 reads CASSQVRGRIGNTIYF. As DNA, the CDR3 is TGCGCCAGCAGCCAAGTGCGAGGACGGATTGGAAACACCATATATTTT.

The chain carries TRBV6-1 and TRBJ2-5; no reliable D call. Germline values: CDR1 MNHNS, CDR2 SASEGT. V was pared by 2 bases and J by 7 bases, with 11 bases between. The CDR3 length is 13 residues. The CDR3 bases are TGTGCCAGCAGTGAATCACTCGAAGGGACCCAGTACTTC. This sequence encodes CASSESLEGTQYF.

The rearrangement uses TRBV18 and TRBJ2-1, with TRBD2 matching 8 bases. This CDR3 is built from 18 residues. Germline V gives CDR1 KGHSH, CDR2 LQKENI. Trimming cost V 1 base and J 0 bases; bases outside gene matches: 8. The CDR3: CASSPRGSGDSSYNEQFF. The CDR3 nucleotides read TGTGCCAGCTCACCACGGGGTAGCGGGGATAGCTCCTACAATGAGCAGTTCTTC.

This sequence joins TRBV30 and TRBJ1-5, with D unclear. The CDR3 covers 13 residues. Trimming stripped 1 base from V and 7 bases from J, with 11 bases between. Germline V gives CDR1 GTSNPN, CDR2 SVGIG (reference sequence). In DNA form, the CDR3 reads TGTGCCTGGAGTGACGAGTTATTGCAGCCCCAGCATTTT. Translating gives CAWSDELLQPQHF.

The chain uses TRBV27 and TRBJ2-3; 7 positions match TRBD2. The J segment lost 1 base and the V segment lost 1 base, leaving 2 bases of the junction unmatched. From germline, CDR1 is MNHEY and CDR2 SMNVEV (reference sequence). The CDR3 loop spans 15 amino acids. CDR3 coding DNA: TGTGCCAGCAGTTTATTCCTAGCGGGCACAGATACGCAGTATTTT. Amino acids: CASSLFLAGTDTQYF.

This chain uses TRBV30 with TRBJ2-1; 10 bases align to TRBD2. Trimming cost V 0 bases and J 9 bases; bases outside gene matches: 8. Germline assignment: CDR1 GTSNPN and CDR2 SVGIG (reference sequence). The CDR3 runs to 15 residues. The CDR3 nucleotides read TGTGCCTGGAGTGTAAAGGCTAGCGGGAGACGTGAGCAGTTCTTC. This translates into CAWSVKASGRREQFF.

The V gene is TRBV6-5, the J gene TRBJ2-3, with D hard to call. The V end was cut by 4 bases, the J end by 3 bases, with 11 bases between. The CDR3 is 14 amino acids. CDR1 and CDR2 from the germline V gene are MNHEY and SVGAGI. CDR3 residues: CASSSIQVTDTQYF. In nucleotides, the CDR3 is TGTGCCAGCAGTTCGATCCAGGTTACAGATACGCAGTATTTT.

This clone has only one observation. This chain links TRBV7-8 with TRBJ1-2; D is unresolved. The CDR3 is 16 amino acids. V dropped 4 bases and J dropped 4 bases, with 19 bases sitting between them. Germline-derived CDR1 and CDR2 are SGHVS and FQNEAQ. The DNA for the CDR3 is TGTGCCAGCAGCTCCCAAATCTTGTGGCGATCCTATGGCTACACCTTC. It specifies CASSSQILWRSYGYTF.

The gene calls are TRBV18 and TRBJ2-4, with 7 bases aligning to TRBD2. The V and J ends lost 0 bases and 0 bases, in that order; junction bases with no gene match: 2. The CDR3 spans 16 residues. Germline V gene data show CDR1 as KGHSH and CDR2 as LQKENI. The CDR3 DNA reads as TGTGCCAGCTCACCACCGGGCGGGGGAGCCAAAAACATTCAGTACTTC. The encoded protein is CASSPPGGGAKNIQYF.

The V and J genes are TRBV6-5 and TRBJ2-3; no definite D call. Germline CDR1 and CDR2: MNHEY and SVGAGI. The CDR3 has 12 amino acids. Trimming shortened V by 5 bases and J by 4 bases, and 7 bases separated the two germline ends. The CDR3 loop is CASSRVADTQYF. CDR3 bases: TGTGCCAGCAGTAGGGTTGCAGATACGCAGTATTTT.

The chain couples TRBV2 to TRBJ1-1; 8 nucleotides line up with TRBD1. The V segment lost 11 bases and the J segment 3 bases; nucleotides outside the gene matches: 5. This CDR3 spans 12 amino acids. Germline V lookup: CDR1 SNHLY, CDR2 FYNNEI. The CDR3 region has the DNA TGTGCCCAGGGGGCAGGGGACACTGAAGCTTTCTTT. This encodes CAQGAGDTEAFF.

The chain joins TRBV2 to TRBJ1-1; D unclear. Trimming removed 8 bases from V and 6 bases from J, with 10 bases in between. Looked up from germline, CDR1 is SNHLY and CDR2 is FYNNEI. The CDR3 spans 11 residues. The CDR3 loop reads CASFELPEAFF. The CDR3 DNA reads as TGTGCCAGCTTTGAACTCCCTGAAGCTTTCTTT.

The J gene is TRBJ1-6, the V gene TRBV7-9; 7 bases agree with TRBD1. The length of the CDR3 is 15 residues. The germline V gene has CDR1 SEHNR and CDR2 FQNEAQ (reference sequence). The ends lost 4 bases at V and 10 bases at J; junction bases unmatched: 10. The CDR3 DNA reads TGTGCCAGCAGCTCCGAATCCACAGGGGCCTCACCCCTCCACTTT. Translation gives CASSSESTGASPLHF. Full variable domain (rest looked up from reference TRBV7-9 and TRBJ1-6): DTGVSQNPRHKITKRGQNVTFRCDPISEHNRLYWYRQTLGQGPEFLTYFQNEAQLEKSRLLSDRFSAERPKGSFSTLEIQRTEQGDSAMYLCASSSESTGASPLHFGNGTRLTVT.

This rearrangement joins TRBV10-3 to TRBJ1-1; TRBD1 matches at 7 bases. Germline values: CDR1 ENHRY, CDR2 SYGVKD. The CDR3 spans 15 residues. Germline trimming cut 8 bases from V and 0 bases from J; bases unmatched to any gene: 9. The CDR3 loop is CAIVASGGMNTEAFF. CDR3 DNA: TGTGCCATCGTCGCGTCAGGGGGAATGAACACTGAAGCTTTCTTT.

With regard to this clone: One junction end disagrees with the germline gene, perhaps due to a read error. The V call is TRBV7-7, the J call TRBJ2-5, with no clear D. This CDR3 contains 12 residues. CDR1 SSHAT and CDR2 FNYEAQ come from the germline V gene (reference sequence). The CDR3 DNA reads as TGTGCTAGCAGCCAAGATTCGGAGACCCAGTACTTC. Amino acid sequence: CASSQDSETQYF.

The V gene is TRBV7-6, the J gene TRBJ2-2, with 10 bases matching TRBD2. Germline V CDR1 and CDR2: SGHVS, FNYEAQ. The CDR3 loop spans 17 amino acids. Trimming removed 4 bases from V and 6 bases from J; junction bases left unmatched: 11. The CDR3 DNA reads as TGTGCCAGCAGCTCCAACCTACTAGCGGGGTCGGCCGGGGAGCTGTTTTTT. Translation: CASSSNLLAGSAGELFF.

This clone was recorded a few times. The chain employs TRBV19 and TRBJ1-5; no clear D gene. V was trimmed by 3 bases and J by 4 bases, leaving 16 bases between them. Looked up from germline, CDR1 is LNHDA and CDR2 is SQIVND (reference sequence). The CDR3 has 16 amino acids. Here the CDR3 reads CASSIPAKGWNQPQHF. The CDR3 DNA sequence: TGTGCCAGTAGTATCCCCGCTAAAGGGTGGAATCAGCCCCAGCATTTT.

The rearrangement uses TRBV7-2 and TRBJ2-3; no firm D call. Deletions cut 5 bases from V and 7 bases from J, with 28 bases between. The CDR3 runs to 18 residues. CDR1 is SGHTA and CDR2 is FQGNSA in the germline V gene. The chain's CDR3 is CASSPIAEVLSGANTQYF. As DNA, the CDR3 is TGTGCCAGCAGCCCTATAGCAGAGGTGTTATCCGGAGCAAATACGCAGTATTTT.

This chain links TRBV7-9 with TRBJ1-2, with 11 positions matching TRBD1. Germline CDR1 is SEHNR and CDR2 is FQNEAQ (reference sequence). The V gene end was trimmed by 5 bases and the J gene end by 2 bases; junction bases not matched to a gene: 1. This CDR3 has 14 residues. The CDR3 spells CASSRDRGNYGYTF. The DNA for the CDR3 is TGTGCCAGCAGCAGGGACAGGGGGAACTATGGCTACACCTTC.

The rearrangement joins TRBV7-2 to TRBJ2-5; maybe TRBD1 (5 bases). Trimming left V 3 bases short and J 4 bases short, with 12 bases between. There are 14 residues in the CDR3. Germline CDR1 and CDR2: SGHTA and FQGNSA. The CDR3 sequence is CASSFRQKSETQYF. CDR3 DNA: TGTGCCAGCAGCTTCAGACAGAAGTCAGAGACCCAGTACTTC.

The rearrangement uses TRBV15 and TRBJ2-5; D might be TRBD1 or TRBD2, each matching 5 bases. The CDR3 has 13 amino acids. Trimming cost V 7 bases and J 4 bases, with 13 bases left between them. Germline V CDR1 and CDR2: LNHNV, YYDKDF (reference sequence). The CDR3 sequence is CATKPGTLETQYF. The CDR3, as DNA: TGTGCCACCAAACCGGGGACGTTAGAGACCCAGTACTTC. The full variable domain, its missing parts supplied by reference TRBV15 and TRBJ2-5, is DAMVIQNPRYQVTQFGKPVTLSCSQTLNHNVMYWYQQKSSQAPKLLFHYYDKDFNNEADTPDNFQSRRPNTSFCFLDIRSPGLGDTAMYLCATKPGTLETQYFGPGTRLLVL.